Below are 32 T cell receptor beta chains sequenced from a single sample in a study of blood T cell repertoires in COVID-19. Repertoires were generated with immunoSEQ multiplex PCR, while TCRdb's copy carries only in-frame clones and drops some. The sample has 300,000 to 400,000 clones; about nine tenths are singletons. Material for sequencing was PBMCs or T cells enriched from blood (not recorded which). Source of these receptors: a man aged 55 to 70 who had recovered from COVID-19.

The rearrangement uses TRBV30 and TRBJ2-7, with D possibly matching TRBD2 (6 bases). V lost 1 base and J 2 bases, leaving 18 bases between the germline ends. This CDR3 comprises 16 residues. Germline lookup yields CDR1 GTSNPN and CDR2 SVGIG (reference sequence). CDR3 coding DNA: TGTGCCTGGAGTGATGCCTTTTTGGGGGGAACCTACGAGCAGTACTTC. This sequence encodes CAWSDAFLGGTYEQYF.

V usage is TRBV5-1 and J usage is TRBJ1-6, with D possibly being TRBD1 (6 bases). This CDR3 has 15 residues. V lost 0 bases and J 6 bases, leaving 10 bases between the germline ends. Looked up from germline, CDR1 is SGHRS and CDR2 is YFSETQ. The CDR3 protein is CASSLGRGGNSPLHF. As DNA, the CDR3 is TGCGCCAGCAGCTTGGGCAGGGGTGGTAATTCACCCCTCCACTTT.

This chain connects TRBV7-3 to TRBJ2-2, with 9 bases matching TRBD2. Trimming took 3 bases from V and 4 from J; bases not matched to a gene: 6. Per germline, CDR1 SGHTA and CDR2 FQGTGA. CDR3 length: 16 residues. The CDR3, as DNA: TGTGCCAGCAGCTTGGGGCTAGCGGGACCCACCGGGGAGCTGTTTTTT. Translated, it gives CASSLGLAGPTGELFF.

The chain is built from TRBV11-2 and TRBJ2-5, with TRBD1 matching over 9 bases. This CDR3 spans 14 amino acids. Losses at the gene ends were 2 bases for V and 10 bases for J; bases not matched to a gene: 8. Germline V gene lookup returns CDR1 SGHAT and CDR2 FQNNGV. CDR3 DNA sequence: TGTGCCAGCAGCTTAACGGGACAGGGACAGAGCCAGTACTTC. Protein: CASSLTGQGQSQYF.

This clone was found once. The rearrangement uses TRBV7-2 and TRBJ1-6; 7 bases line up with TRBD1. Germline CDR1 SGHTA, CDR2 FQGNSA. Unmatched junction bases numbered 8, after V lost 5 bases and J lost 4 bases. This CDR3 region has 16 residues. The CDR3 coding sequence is TGTGCCAGCAGCGCAGACAGGGCCGCTTATAATTCACCCCTCCACTTT. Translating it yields CASSADRAAYNSPLHF.

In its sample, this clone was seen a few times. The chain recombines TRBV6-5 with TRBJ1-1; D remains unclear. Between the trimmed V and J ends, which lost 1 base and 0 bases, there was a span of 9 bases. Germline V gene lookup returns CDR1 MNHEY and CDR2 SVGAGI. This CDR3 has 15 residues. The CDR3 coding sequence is TGTGCCAGCAGTTACTGGGCAGGCCTGAACACTGAAGCTTTCTTT. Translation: CASSYWAGLNTEAFF.

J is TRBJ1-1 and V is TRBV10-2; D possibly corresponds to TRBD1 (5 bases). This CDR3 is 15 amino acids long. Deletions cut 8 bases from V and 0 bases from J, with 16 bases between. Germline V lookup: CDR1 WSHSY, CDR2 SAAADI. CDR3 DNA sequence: TGCGCCAGCGAACCCCAGGGCGTTCTGAACACTGAAGCTTTCTTT. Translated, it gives CASEPQGVLNTEAFF.

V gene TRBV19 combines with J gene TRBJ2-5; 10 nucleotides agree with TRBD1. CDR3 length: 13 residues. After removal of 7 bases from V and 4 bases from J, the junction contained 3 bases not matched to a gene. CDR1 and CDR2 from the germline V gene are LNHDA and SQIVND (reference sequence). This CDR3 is CASTDRGRETQYF. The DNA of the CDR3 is TGTGCCAGTACGGACAGGGGGAGAGAGACCCAGTACTTC.

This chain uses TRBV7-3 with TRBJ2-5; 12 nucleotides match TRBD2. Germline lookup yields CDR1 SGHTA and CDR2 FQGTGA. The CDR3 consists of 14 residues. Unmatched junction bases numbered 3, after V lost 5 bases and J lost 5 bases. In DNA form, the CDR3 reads TGTGCCAGCAGCCTCGGGACTAGCGGGGAGACCCAGTACTTC. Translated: CASSLGTSGETQYF.

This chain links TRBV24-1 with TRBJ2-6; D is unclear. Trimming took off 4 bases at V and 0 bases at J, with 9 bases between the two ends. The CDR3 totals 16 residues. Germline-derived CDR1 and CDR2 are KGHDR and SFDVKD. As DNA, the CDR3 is TGTGCCACCAGTGAAAGTTTTAGCTCTGGGGCCAACGTCCTGACTTTC. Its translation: CATSESFSSGANVLTF.

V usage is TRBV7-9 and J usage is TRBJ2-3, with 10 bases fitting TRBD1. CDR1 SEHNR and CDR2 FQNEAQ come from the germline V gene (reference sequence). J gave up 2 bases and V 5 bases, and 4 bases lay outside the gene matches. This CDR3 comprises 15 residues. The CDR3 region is CASSRGQGHTDTQYF. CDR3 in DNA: TGTGCCAGCAGCCGGGGACAGGGGCACACAGATACGCAGTATTTT.

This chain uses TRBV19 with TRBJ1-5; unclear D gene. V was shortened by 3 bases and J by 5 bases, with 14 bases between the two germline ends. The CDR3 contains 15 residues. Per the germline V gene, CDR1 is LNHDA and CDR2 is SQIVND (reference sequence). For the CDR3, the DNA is TGTGCCAGTAGTATCGGGTCACCGGGAGATCAGCCCCAGCATTTT. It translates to CASSIGSPGDQPQHF.

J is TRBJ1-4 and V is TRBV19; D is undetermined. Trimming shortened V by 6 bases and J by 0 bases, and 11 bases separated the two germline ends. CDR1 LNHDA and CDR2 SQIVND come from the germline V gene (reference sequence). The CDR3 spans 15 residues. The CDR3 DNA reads TGTGCCAGTAGGTTGGTAGCATCAACTAATGAAAAACTGTTTTTT. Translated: CASRLVASTNEKLFF.

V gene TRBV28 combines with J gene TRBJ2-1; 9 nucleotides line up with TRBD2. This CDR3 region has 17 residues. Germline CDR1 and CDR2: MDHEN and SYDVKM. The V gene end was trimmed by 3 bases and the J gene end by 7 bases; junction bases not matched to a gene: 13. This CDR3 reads CASSLVVAGEFGNEQFF. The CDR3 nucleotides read TGTGCCAGCAGTTTGGTGGTAGCGGGAGAGTTCGGTAATGAGCAGTTCTTC.

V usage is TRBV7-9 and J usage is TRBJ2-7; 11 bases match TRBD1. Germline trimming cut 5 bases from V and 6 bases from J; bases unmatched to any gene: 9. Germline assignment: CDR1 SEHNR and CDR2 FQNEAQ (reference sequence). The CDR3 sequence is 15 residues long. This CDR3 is CASSPTQDRGLEQYF. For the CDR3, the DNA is TGTGCCAGCAGCCCTACCCAGGACAGGGGGCTCGAGCAGTACTTC. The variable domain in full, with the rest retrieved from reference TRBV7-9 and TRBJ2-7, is DTGVSQNPRHKITKRGQNVTFRCDPISEHNRLYWYRQTLGQGPEFLTYFQNEAQLEKSRLLSDRFSAERPKGSFSTLEIQRTEQGDSAMYLCASSPTQDRGLEQYFGPGTRLTVT.

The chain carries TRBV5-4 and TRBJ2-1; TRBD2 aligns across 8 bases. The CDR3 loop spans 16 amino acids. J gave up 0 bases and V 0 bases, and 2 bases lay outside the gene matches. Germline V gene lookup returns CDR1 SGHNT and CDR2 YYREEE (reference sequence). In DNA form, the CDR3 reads TGTGCCAGCAGCTTGGGCGGGAGGACCTCCTACAATGAGCAGTTCTTC. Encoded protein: CASSLGGRTSYNEQFF.

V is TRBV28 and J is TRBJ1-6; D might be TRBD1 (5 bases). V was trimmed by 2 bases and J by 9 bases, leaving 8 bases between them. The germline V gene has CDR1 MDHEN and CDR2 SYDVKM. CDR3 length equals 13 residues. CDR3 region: CASSLQGRSPLHF. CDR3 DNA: TGTGCCAGCAGTTTACAGGGTCGTTCACCCCTCCACTTT.

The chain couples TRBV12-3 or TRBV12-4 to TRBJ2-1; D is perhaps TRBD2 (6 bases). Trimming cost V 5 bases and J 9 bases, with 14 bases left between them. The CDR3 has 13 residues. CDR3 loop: CASSPDLGGEQFF. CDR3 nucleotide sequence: TGTGCCAGCAGTCCGGACCTGGGGGGTGAGCAGTTCTTC.

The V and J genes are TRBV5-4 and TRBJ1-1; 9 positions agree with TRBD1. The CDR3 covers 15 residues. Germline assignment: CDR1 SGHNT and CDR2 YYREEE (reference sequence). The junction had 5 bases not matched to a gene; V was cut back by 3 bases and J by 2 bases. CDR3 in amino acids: CASSSPGQGNTEAFF. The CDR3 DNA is TGTGCCAGCAGCTCCCCGGGACAGGGAAACACTGAAGCTTTCTTT.

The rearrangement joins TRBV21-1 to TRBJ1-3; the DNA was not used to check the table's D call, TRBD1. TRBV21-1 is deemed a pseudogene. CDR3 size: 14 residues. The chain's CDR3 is CARQGLSPGNTIYF. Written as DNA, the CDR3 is TGTGCCCGACAGGGTTTATCGCCTGGAAACACCATATATTTT.

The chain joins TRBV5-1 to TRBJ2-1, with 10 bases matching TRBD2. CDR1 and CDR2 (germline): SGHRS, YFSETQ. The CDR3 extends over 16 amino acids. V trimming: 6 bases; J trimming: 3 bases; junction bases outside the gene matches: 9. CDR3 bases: TGCGCCAGCACTCCAGCCCCTAGCGGGAGCTACAATGAGCAGTTCTTC. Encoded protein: CASTPAPSGSYNEQFF.

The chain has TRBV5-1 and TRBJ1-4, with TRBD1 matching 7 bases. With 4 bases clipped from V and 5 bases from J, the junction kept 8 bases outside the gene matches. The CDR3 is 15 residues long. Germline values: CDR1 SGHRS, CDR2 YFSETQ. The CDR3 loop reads CASSERQGGNEKLFF. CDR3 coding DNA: TGCGCCAGCAGCGAGCGCCAGGGGGGAAATGAAAAACTGTTTTTT.

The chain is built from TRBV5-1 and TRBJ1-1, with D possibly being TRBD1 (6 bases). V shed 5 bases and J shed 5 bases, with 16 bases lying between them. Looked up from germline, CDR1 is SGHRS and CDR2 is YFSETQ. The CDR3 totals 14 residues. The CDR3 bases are TGCGCCAGCAGTCCACAGGGAGGGGAGACTGAAGCTTTCTTT. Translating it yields CASSPQGGETEAFF.

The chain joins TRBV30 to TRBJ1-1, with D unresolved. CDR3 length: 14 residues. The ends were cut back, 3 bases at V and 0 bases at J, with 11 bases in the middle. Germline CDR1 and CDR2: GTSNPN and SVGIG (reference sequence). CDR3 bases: TGTGCCTGGAGAGTACCGAGGATGAACACTGAAGCTTTCTTT. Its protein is CAWRVPRMNTEAFF.

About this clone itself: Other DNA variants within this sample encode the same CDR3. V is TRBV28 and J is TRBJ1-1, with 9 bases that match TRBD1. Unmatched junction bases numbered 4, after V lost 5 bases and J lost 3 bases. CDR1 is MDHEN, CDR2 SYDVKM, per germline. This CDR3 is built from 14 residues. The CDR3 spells CASSLGQGYTEAFF. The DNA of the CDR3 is TGTGCCAGCAGTCTGGGACAGGGATACACTGAAGCTTTCTTT.

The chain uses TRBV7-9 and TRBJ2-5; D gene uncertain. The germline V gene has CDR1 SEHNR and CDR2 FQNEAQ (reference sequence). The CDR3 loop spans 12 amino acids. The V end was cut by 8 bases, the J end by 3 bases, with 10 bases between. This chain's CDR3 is CASDLNEETQYF. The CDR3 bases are TGTGCCAGCGACTTGAATGAAGAGACCCAGTACTTC.

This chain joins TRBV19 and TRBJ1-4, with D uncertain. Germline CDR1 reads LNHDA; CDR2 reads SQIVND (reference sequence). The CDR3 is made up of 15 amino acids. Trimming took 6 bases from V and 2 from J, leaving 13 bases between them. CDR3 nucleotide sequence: TGTGCCAGTAGAGGGAGGTCGTCGACTAATGAAAAACTGTTTTTT. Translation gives CASRGRSSTNEKLFF.

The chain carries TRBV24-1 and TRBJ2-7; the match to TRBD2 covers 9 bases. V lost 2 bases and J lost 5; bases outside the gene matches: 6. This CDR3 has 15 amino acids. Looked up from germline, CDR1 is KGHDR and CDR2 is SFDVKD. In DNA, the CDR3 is TGTGCCACCAGTGATTCGGCGGGAGGGTTCGACGAGCAGTACTTC. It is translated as CATSDSAGGFDEQYF.

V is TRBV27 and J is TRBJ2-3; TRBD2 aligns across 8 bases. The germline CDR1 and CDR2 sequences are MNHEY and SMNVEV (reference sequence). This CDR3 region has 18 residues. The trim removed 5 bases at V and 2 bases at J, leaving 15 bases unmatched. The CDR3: CASSRLILAERITDTQYF. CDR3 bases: TGTGCCAGCAGTCGCCTTATACTAGCGGAAAGAATCACAGATACGCAGTATTTT.

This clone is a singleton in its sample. The CDR3 region is CASSEGLHSGNTIYF. The CDR3 region has the DNA TGCGCCAGCAGTGAAGGACTCCACTCTGGAAACACCATATATTTT. V and J are TRBV10-1 and TRBJ1-3; no clear D gene. CDR3 length: 15 residues. V lost 3 bases to trimming and J lost 0 bases, with 9 bases between them. Looked up from germline, CDR1 is WNHNN and CDR2 is SYGVQD (reference sequence).

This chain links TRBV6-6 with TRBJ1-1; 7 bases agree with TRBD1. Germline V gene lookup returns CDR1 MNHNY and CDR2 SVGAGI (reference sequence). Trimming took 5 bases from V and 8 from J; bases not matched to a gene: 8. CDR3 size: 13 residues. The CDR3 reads CASSINGDSEAFF. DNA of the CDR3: TGTGCCAGCAGTATAAACGGGGACAGCGAAGCTTTCTTT.

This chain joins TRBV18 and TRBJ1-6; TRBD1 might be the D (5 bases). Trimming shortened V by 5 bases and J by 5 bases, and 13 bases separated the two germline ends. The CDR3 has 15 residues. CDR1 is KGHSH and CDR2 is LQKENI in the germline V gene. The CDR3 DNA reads TGTGCCAGCTCAACCGGGCGGGGGGATAATTCACCCCTCCACTTT. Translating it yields CASSTGRGDNSPLHF.